What follows are 29 T cell receptor beta chains derived from one specimen sequenced in a study of control samples from healthy donors and cancer patients. Assay used: immunoSEQ multiplex PCR; TCRdb lists only in-frame clones, some missing. The table has tens of thousands of clones, 89% seen once; the top ten hold 6.5% to 8.5%. Sequencing was done on a sample of blood. These receptors all come from a man aged 50-59 years in good health.

This clone was seen just once. The V call is TRBV12-3 or TRBV12-4, the J call TRBJ2-7; possibly TRBD2 for D (7 bases). Deletions cut 8 bases from V and 3 bases from J, with 14 bases between. The CDR3 sequence is 13 residues long. CDR3 sequence (DNA): TGTGCCAGCGGGGCGGGGGCCTTCTACGAGCAGTACTTC. It codes for CASGAGAFYEQYF.

V is TRBV7-9 and J is TRBJ2-4; D unclear. CDR1 is SEHNR, CDR2 FQNEAQ, per germline (reference sequence). This CDR3 is 15 amino acids long. V shed 4 bases and J shed 0 bases, with 10 bases lying between them. The CDR3 nucleotides are TGTGCCAGCAGCTCCATGGACCTAGCCAAAAACATTCAGTACTTC. This translates into CASSSMDLAKNIQYF.

V gene TRBV6-5 combines with J gene TRBJ2-4; no clear D. The CDR3 sequence is 13 residues long. The germline CDR1 and CDR2 sequences are MNHEY and SVGAGI. The V end was cut by 0 bases, the J end by 13 bases, with 13 bases between. Written as DNA, the CDR3 is TGTGCCAGCAGTTACTCGAATCCCCCGGTCCAGTACTTC. Translated: CASSYSNPPVQYF.

The gene calls are TRBV4-3 and TRBJ1-2; TRBD1 agrees at 7 bases. From germline, CDR1 is LGHNA and CDR2 YSLEER. This CDR3 is built from 16 residues. Trimming at V came to 0 bases and at J to 4 bases, leaving 8 bases not matched to a gene. The CDR3 sequence: CASSQDKGAWVYGYTF. The CDR3, as DNA: TGCGCCAGCAGCCAAGATAAGGGGGCGTGGGTCTATGGCTACACCTTC.

V usage is TRBV23-1 and J usage is TRBJ1-5; tentative D call: TRBD1 (5 bases). TRBV23-1 is known as an ORF, though its function is uncertain. V dropped 7 bases and J dropped 1 base, with 17 bases sitting between them. The CDR3 is 16 amino acids. The CDR3 DNA sequence: TGCGCCAGCACCAAGGGGAGGGTGTGGAGCAATCAGCCCCAGCATTTT. The encoded protein is CASTKGRVWSNQPQHF.

Only one count was recorded for this clone. J is TRBJ1-4 and V is TRBV15; 12 nucleotides agree with TRBD1. The CDR3 is 16 amino acids. Germline assignment: CDR1 LNHNV and CDR2 YYDKDF (reference sequence). With 3 bases clipped from V and 8 bases from J, the junction kept 7 bases outside the gene matches. The CDR3 nucleotides are TGTGCCACCAGCAGGGACCGGGACAGGGGGCGCGAAAAACTGTTTTTT. Translation: CATSRDRDRGREKLFF. Combining the CDR3 with reference TRBV15 and TRBJ1-4 gives the whole variable domain DAMVIQNPRYQVTQFGKPVTLSCSQTLNHNVMYWYQQKSSQAPKLLFHYYDKDFNNEADTPDNFQSRRPNTSFCFLDIRSPGLGDTAMYLCATSRDRDRGREKLFFGSGTQLSVL.

The rearrangement joins TRBV5-1 to TRBJ1-2; D ambiguous. Trimming cost V 1 base and J 5 bases, with 9 bases left between them. CDR1 and CDR2 (germline): SGHRS, YFSETQ. This CDR3 contains 13 residues. The CDR3 DNA sequence: TGCGCCAGCAGCTTGTCCTCTGTATATGGCTACACCTTC. It translates to CASSLSSVYGYTF.

The V gene is TRBV29-1, the J gene TRBJ2-3, with 10 nucleotides matching TRBD1. Germline CDR1 is SQVTM and CDR2 is ANQGSEA. The CDR3 runs to 12 residues. V lost 7 bases and J lost 3; bases outside the gene matches: 1. DNA of the CDR3: TGCAGCGAGGGACAGGGGACAGATACGCAGTATTTT. The encoded protein is CSEGQGTDTQYF.

The gene calls are TRBV5-5 and TRBJ1-5, with TRBD1 identical over 9 bases. Looked up from germline, CDR1 is SGHKS and CDR2 is YYEKEE (reference sequence). J lost 6 bases, V lost 4 bases, and 2 bases had no gene match. The CDR3 length is 13 residues. The CDR3 DNA reads as TGTGCCAGCAGCGTGGACAGGGGTCAGCCCCAGCATTTT. This codes for CASSVDRGQPQHF.

The rearrangement uses TRBV27 and TRBJ1-1; unclear D gene. The CDR3 consists of 15 residues. Germline-derived CDR1 and CDR2 are MNHEY and SMNVEV (reference sequence). Trimming took off 2 bases at V and 4 bases at J, with 14 bases between the two ends. In nucleotides, the CDR3 is TGTGCCAGCAGTTTAGGCCTCCCTGGGAGCACTGAAGCTTTCTTT. Its protein is CASSLGLPGSTEAFF.

The chain has TRBV30 and TRBJ1-2, with 7 bases that match TRBD1. This CDR3 is 14 amino acids long. V trimming: 4 bases; J trimming: 6 bases; junction bases outside the gene matches: 11. Per the germline V gene, CDR1 is GTSNPN and CDR2 is SVGIG (reference sequence). The CDR3 DNA reads as TGTGCCTGGAATACAGGGGTCGGTCTTGATGGCTACACCTTC. Translation gives CAWNTGVGLDGYTF. The entire variable domain, with the rest obtained from reference TRBV30 and TRBJ1-2, is as follows: SQTIHQWPATLVQPVGSPLSLECTVEGTSNPNLYWYRQAAGRGLQLLFYSVGIGQISSEVPQNLSASRPQDRQFILSSKKLLLSDSGFYLCAWNTGVGLDGYTFGSGTRLTVV.

This rearrangement joins TRBV2 to TRBJ2-6; D unresolved. The CDR3 is 16 amino acids. V was clipped by 8 bases and J by 4 bases, with 18 bases between them. Germline lookup yields CDR1 SNHLY and CDR2 FYNNEI. The CDR3 DNA is TGTGCCAGCGTCCCCTTTACATTCGGGGGGGCCAACGTCCTGACTTTC. Residues: CASVPFTFGGANVLTF.

This chain uses TRBV5-8 with TRBJ2-3, with 8 nucleotides matching TRBD2. CDR3 length: 16 residues. In germline, CDR1 is SGHTS, CDR2 YDEGEE. The V segment lost 1 base and the J segment 0 bases; nucleotides outside the gene matches: 4. In DNA, the CDR3 is TGTGCCAGCAGCTTGTATCAGCGGGGGAGCACAGATACGCAGTATTTT. This translates into CASSLYQRGSTDTQYF.

The sample holds one count of this clone. V and J are TRBV19 and TRBJ2-7, with 7 bases aligning to TRBD1. CDR3 size: 15 residues. Germline CDR1 is LNHDA and CDR2 is SQIVND (reference sequence). V dropped 0 bases and J dropped 6; count of bases not matched to a gene: 8. In DNA form, the CDR3 reads TGTGCCAGTAGTATAGATACCTTTTGGGACAGCGAGCAGTACTTC. Protein sequence: CASSIDTFWDSEQYF.

This chain uses TRBV5-1 with TRBJ2-2; the D gene could be TRBD1 or TRBD2 (5 bases each). Trimming stripped 4 bases from V and 4 bases from J, with 14 bases between. Per the germline V gene, CDR1 is SGHRS and CDR2 is YFSETQ. The CDR3 is 15 residues long. CDR3 in amino acids: CASSLGAVLTGELFF. In nucleotides, the CDR3 is TGCGCCAGCAGCCTCGGGGCGGTTCTCACCGGGGAGCTGTTTTTT. The full variable domain, completed using reference TRBV5-1 and TRBJ2-2, is KAGVTQTPRYLIKTRGQQVTLSCSPISGHRSVSWYQQTPGQGLQFLFEYFSETQRNKGNFPGRFSGRQFSNSRSEMNVSTLELGDSALYLCASSLGAVLTGELFFGEGSRLTVL.

This clone has a single count. The rearrangement uses TRBV6-6 and TRBJ1-2; D gene ambiguous. CDR1 is MNHNY, CDR2 SVGAGI, per germline (reference sequence). The CDR3 is made up of 12 amino acids. V was cut by 3 bases and J by 0 bases, with 2 bases left in between. CDR3 sequence (DNA): TGTGCCAGCAGTTATACTAACTATGGCTACACCTTC. Its protein is CASSYTNYGYTF.

This clone has only one observation. The genes are TRBV2 and TRBJ2-7, with 7 bases that match TRBD1. This CDR3 spans 16 amino acids. J was trimmed by 0 bases and V by 3 bases; bases with no gene match: 8. Germline loops: CDR1 SNHLY, CDR2 FYNNEI. CDR3 amino acids: CASSDDGTAYSYEQYF. In DNA, the CDR3 is TGTGCCAGCAGTGATGATGGGACAGCATACTCCTACGAGCAGTACTTC.

This clone was counted a few times. The rearrangement uses TRBV7-2 and TRBJ2-2, with a tentative D call TRBD2 (6 bases). Per the germline V gene, CDR1 is SGHTA and CDR2 is FQGNSA. This CDR3 is 14 amino acids long. Deletions cut 3 bases from V and 5 bases from J, with 10 bases between. CDR3 nucleotide sequence: TGTGCCAGCAGCTTGCGACTAGGAACCGGGGAGCTGTTTTTT. Amino acids: CASSLRLGTGELFF.

The chain recombines TRBV6-5 with TRBJ2-1; D not resolved. Germline V gene data show CDR1 as MNHEY and CDR2 as SVGAGI. The CDR3 is 15 amino acids. V lost 4 bases to trimming and J lost 8 bases, with 18 bases between them. CDR3 nucleotide sequence: TGTGCCAGCAGTTGGGATAGCTCCCTCGGATATGAGCAGTTCTTC. The encoded protein is CASSWDSSLGYEQFF.

This rearrangement joins TRBV27 to TRBJ2-3, with 8 bases identical to TRBD1. J lost 0 bases, V lost 6 bases, and 5 bases had no gene match. Germline CDR1 reads MNHEY; CDR2 reads SMNVEV (reference sequence). The CDR3 extends over 15 amino acids. CDR3 nucleotide sequence: TGTGCCAGCAGCCCTCGGGACAGGAGCACAGATACGCAGTATTTT. This encodes CASSPRDRSTDTQYF.

The V and J genes are TRBV29-1 and TRBJ1-4; maybe TRBD1 (5 bases). CDR1 SQVTM and CDR2 ANQGSEA come from the germline V gene. V lost 7 bases and J lost 3, with 15 bases in between. The CDR3 is 14 amino acids. The CDR3 here is CSARAGTANEKLFF. The CDR3 DNA reads TGCAGCGCGAGGGCCGGGACTGCTAATGAAAAACTGTTTTTT.

The chain couples TRBV10-3 to TRBJ2-7, with D unresolved. This CDR3 comprises 13 residues. Germline V CDR1 and CDR2: ENHRY, SYGVKD. The V and J ends lost 2 bases and 2 bases respectively, with 7 bases between them. The CDR3 sequence: CAISEGVAYEQYF. The DNA of the CDR3 is TGTGCCATCAGTGAGGGGGTTGCCTACGAGCAGTACTTC.

The rearrangement links TRBV6-1 to TRBJ1-1; D not certain. The CDR3 spans 14 residues. CDR1 and CDR2 from the germline V gene are MNHNS and SASEGT. Trimming removed 2 bases at V and 5 bases at J, with 12 bases between. CDR3 DNA: TGTGCCAGCAGTGAAAGGCAGGTAATAACTGAAGCTTTCTTT. It codes for CASSERQVITEAFF.

The chain is built from TRBV5-1 and TRBJ2-3, with D unresolved. CDR1 is SGHRS, CDR2 YFSETQ, per germline. Trimming took off 3 bases at V and 2 bases at J, with 10 bases between the two ends. The CDR3 extends over 14 amino acids. In DNA, the CDR3 is TGCGCCAGCAGCTCACCAGAGGCCACAGATACGCAGTATTTT. Encoded protein: CASSSPEATDTQYF.

This clone has a single count. This sequence joins TRBV19 and TRBJ1-5; the match to TRBD1 covers 8 bases. The CDR3 covers 14 residues. Trimming removed 5 bases from V and 7 bases from J; junction bases left unmatched: 7. Germline V CDR1 and CDR2: LNHDA, SQIVND (reference sequence). The CDR3 DNA is TGTGCCAGTAGTCCGGACAGGGAGTCACAGCCCCAGCATTTT. Protein product: CASSPDRESQPQHF.

This rearrangement joins TRBV7-2 to TRBJ1-1; the match to TRBD1 covers 9 bases. Unmatched junction bases numbered 6, after V lost 5 bases and J lost 5 bases. CDR3 length: 14 residues. Germline V gene data show CDR1 as SGHTA and CDR2 as FQGNSA. This CDR3 reads CASSLYRGRTEAFF. Here the CDR3 DNA reads TGTGCCAGCAGCCTATACAGGGGGCGGACTGAAGCTTTCTTT.

The CDR3 DNA reads TGTGCCAGCAGCTCTCGACCCCTAAGACTAGCGGCGCACAATGAGCAGTTCTTC. The encoded protein is CASSSRPLRLAAHNEQFF. This chain links TRBV7-2 with TRBJ2-1; TRBD2 aligns across 9 bases. The CDR3 extends over 18 amino acids. Per germline, CDR1 SGHTA and CDR2 FQGNSA. Trimming removed 4 bases from V and 5 bases from J; junction bases left unmatched: 15.

The V and J genes are TRBV6-5 and TRBJ1-6; 7 bases are shared with TRBD1. The CDR3 extends over 13 amino acids. J was trimmed by 7 bases and V by 7 bases; bases with no gene match: 4. Germline lookup yields CDR1 MNHEY and CDR2 SVGAGI. This CDR3 is CASIGGGNSPLHF. For the CDR3, the DNA is TGTGCCAGCATTGGAGGGGGCAATTCACCCCTCCACTTT.

J is TRBJ2-2 and V is TRBV10-3, with 10 bases that match TRBD1. V dropped 5 bases and J dropped 4; count of bases not matched to a gene: 4. Germline CDR1 and CDR2: ENHRY and SYGVKD. The CDR3 is 15 amino acids. The CDR3 loop reads CAISLGQGSTGELFF. The CDR3 DNA follows: TGTGCCATCAGTTTGGGACAGGGGAGCACCGGGGAGCTGTTTTTT.